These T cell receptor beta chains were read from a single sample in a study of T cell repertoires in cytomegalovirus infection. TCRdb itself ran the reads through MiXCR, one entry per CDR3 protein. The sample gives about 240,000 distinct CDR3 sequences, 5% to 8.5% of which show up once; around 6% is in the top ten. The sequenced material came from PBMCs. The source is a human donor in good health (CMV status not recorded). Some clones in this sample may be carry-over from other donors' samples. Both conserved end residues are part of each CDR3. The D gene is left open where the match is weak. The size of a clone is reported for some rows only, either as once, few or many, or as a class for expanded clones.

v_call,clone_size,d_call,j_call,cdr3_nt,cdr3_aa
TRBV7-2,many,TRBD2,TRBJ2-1,TGTGCCAGCAGCTCCCAAGCGGGGTCCTACAATGAGCAGTTCTTC,CASSSQAGSYNEQFF
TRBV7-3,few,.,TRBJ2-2,TGTGCCAGCAGCTTAAGATTAGGGACCCTGAACACCGGGGAGCTGTTTTTT,CASSLRLGTLNTGELFF
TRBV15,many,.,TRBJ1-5,TGTGCCACCAGCAGCGCTAAAGGGACTCAGCCCCAGCATTTT,CATSSAKGTQPQHF
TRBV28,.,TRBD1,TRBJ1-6,TGTGCCAGCAGTTCGGGACAGAGGAATTCACCCCTCCACTTT,CASSSGQRNSPLHF
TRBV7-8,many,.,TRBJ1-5,TGTGCCAGCAGCTTAGTGACTCCCGGCGGCAATCAGCCCCAGCATTTT,CASSLVTPGGNQPQHF
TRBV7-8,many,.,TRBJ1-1,TGTGCCAGCAGCCCGCAACCCCCCCGGGCCAACACTGAAGCTTTCTTT,CASSPQPPRANTEAFF
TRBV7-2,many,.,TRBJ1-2,TGTGCCAGCAGCTTAGTAGGACAAGAGGGCTACACCTTC,CASSLVGQEGYTF
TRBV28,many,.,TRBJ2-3,TGTGCCAGCAGCATGTTAACAGGGACGAAGCAGTATTTT,CASSMLTGTKQYF
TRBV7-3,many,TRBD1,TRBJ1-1,TGTGCCAGCAGCTCCGGACAGGGACCAGCTTTCTTT,CASSSGQGPAFF
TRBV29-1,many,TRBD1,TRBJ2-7,TGCAGCGCCATCGGACAGGGGGGAACCTACGAGCAGTACTTC,CSAIGQGGTYEQYF
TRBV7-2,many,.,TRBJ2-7,TGTGCCAGCAGCCGGGACTGGAGGAGCTCCTACGAGCAGTACTTC,CASSRDWRSSYEQYF
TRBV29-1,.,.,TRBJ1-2,TGCAGCGTCCTAACCGGGATCCTAAGCGAAGCTGGCTACACCTTC,CSVLTGILSEAGYTF
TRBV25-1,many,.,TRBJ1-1,TGTGCCAGCAGTGTCCTGACTGAAGCTTTCTTT,CASSVLTEAFF
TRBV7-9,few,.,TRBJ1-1,TGTGCCAGCAACAGTCGAGGCGCTATGAACACTGAAGCTTTCTTT,CASNSRGAMNTEAFF
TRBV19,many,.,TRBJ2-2,TGTGCCAGTAGTATAGGGGGTGATACCGGGGAGCTGTTTTTT,CASSIGGDTGELFF
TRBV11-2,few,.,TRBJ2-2,TGTGCCAGCAGCTCCTATGGTGTCGGGGAGCTGTTTTTT,CASSSYGVGELFF
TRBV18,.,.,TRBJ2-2,TGTGCCAGCTCCAAACAGGCGAACACCGGGGAGCTGTTTTTT,CASSKQANTGELFF
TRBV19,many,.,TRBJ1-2,TGTGCCAGTAGGGTACGGGGAAGTTACGGCTACACCTTC,CASRVRGSYGYTF
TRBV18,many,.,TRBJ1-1,TGTGCCAGCTCACCCCAGGGACACCGAGGGACTGAAGCTTTCTTT,CASSPQGHRGTEAFF
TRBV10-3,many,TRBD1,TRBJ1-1,TGTGCCATCAGTGAGACCCTACAGGGGGGTACTGAAGCTTTCTTT,CAISETLQGGTEAFF
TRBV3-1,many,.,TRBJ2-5,TGTGCCAGCAGCCAAGACTCACCTAGAGCAGGAGAAGAGACCCAGTACTTC,CASSQDSPRAGEETQYF
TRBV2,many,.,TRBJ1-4,TGTGCCAGCAGTGTGTCAGCAGGGGTAAATGAAAAACTGTTTTTT,CASSVSAGVNEKLFF
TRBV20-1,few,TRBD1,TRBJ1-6,TGCAGTGCAGCCCCAGGCAGGGGGACGAATTCACCCCTCCACTTT,CSAAPGRGTNSPLHF
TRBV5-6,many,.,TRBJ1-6,TGTGCCAGCAGCTTGGCCAGTTCCTCACCCCTCCACTTT,CASSLASSSPLHF
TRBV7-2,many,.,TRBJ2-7,TGTGCCAGCAGCTTGAGCGGGTCCTCTACCTACGAGCAGTACTTC,CASSLSGSSTYEQYF
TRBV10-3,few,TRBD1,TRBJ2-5,TGTGCCATCAGTGAGTCCGGGCGACAGGGAGAGACCCAGTACTTC,CAISESGRQGETQYF
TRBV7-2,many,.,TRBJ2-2,TGTGCCAGCAGAAGTGGGGGGTCGAACACCGGGGAGCTGTTTTTT,CASRSGGSNTGELFF
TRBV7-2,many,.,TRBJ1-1,TGTGCCAGCAGCCCCGCGGGGGTGAACACTGAAGCTTTCTTT,CASSPAGVNTEAFF
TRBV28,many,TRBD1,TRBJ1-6,TGTGCCAGCAGTCCGGGACAGGATAGGTCACCCCTCCACTTT,CASSPGQDRSPLHF
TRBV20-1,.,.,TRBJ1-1,TGCAGTGCTAGCCCCGACAGGAATCCTGAAGCTTTCTTT,CSASPDRNPEAFF
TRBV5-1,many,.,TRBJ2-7,TGCGCCAGCGCCGCCGGGTACGGCGAGCAGTACTTC,CASAAGYGEQYF
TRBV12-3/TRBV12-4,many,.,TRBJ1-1,TGTGCCAGCAGCACCCTCGACAGATTGAACACTGAAGCTTTCTTT,CASSTLDRLNTEAFF
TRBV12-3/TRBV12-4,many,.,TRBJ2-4,TGTGCCAGCAGTTTAGTGGGAGACGATAGCATTCAGTACTTC,CASSLVGDDSIQYF
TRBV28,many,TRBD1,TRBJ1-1,TGTGCCAGCGAAACAGGGGGTCCGAACACTGAAGCTTTCTTT,CASETGGPNTEAFF
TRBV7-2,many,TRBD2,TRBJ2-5,TGTGCCAGCAGCTTCGGGGGGAGATTCCAAGAGACCCAGTACTTC,CASSFGGRFQETQYF
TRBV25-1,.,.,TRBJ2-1,TGTGCCAGCAGTGGATTGGGGGGGGGGCCCGGTGTGCAGTTCTTC,CASSGLGGGPGVQFF
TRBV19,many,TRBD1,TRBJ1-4,TGTGCCAGTAGCAATCCGGGACAGATAAATGAAAAACTGTTTTTT,CASSNPGQINEKLFF
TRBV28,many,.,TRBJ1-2,TGTGCCAGCAGACAGATTGGAAACTATGGCTACACCTTC,CASRQIGNYGYTF
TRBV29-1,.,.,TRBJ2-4,TGCAGCGTTGAAACCCAGGGAGCCAAAAACATTCAGTACTTC,CSVETQGAKNIQYF
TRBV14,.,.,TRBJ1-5,TGTGCCAGCAGCTACCGGCAGGATCAGCCCCAGCATTTT,CASSYRQDQPQHF
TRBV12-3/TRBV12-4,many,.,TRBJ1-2,TGTGCCAGCGGAGTGCGGGTAGTGGGCTATGGCTACACCTTC,CASGVRVVGYGYTF
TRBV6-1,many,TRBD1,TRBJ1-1,TGTGCCAGCAGTTTTTCCTCGACAGGGGTAAGGGCTGAAGCTTTCTTT,CASSFSSTGVRAEAFF
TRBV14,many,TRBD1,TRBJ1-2,TGTGCCAGCAGCCCCTGGACAGGGACCGACTATGGCTACACCTTC,CASSPWTGTDYGYTF
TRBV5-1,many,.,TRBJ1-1,TGCGCCAGCAGCTTGTCGGGATCGGGTGAAGCTTTCTTT,CASSLSGSGEAFF
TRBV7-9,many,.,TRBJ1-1,TGTGCCAGCAGCTTAGCGGGGACTGAAGCTTTCTTT,CASSLAGTEAFF
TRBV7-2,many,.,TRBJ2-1,TGTGCCAGCAGCCCCTTGACAGGCCCCATACAGTACAATGAGCAGTTCTTC,CASSPLTGPIQYNEQFF
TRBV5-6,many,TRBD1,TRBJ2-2,TGTGCCAGCAGCTCTCTTTGGGACAGGGGGCGAACCGGGGAGCTGTTTTTT,CASSSLWDRGRTGELFF